What follows is one T cell receptor beta chain and its context. The table came from immunoSEQ multiplex PCR; TCRdb's copy has only in-frame clones and leaves some out. The sample includes 95,000 to 150,000 clones, 75% to 85% of them seen just once. This sample is drawn from a study of blood T cell repertoires in COVID-19. The CDR3 is 14 amino acids. V trimming: 3 bases; J trimming: 7 bases; junction bases outside the gene matches: 3. Germline V gene data show CDR1 as SGDLS and CDR2 as YYNGEE. V is TRBV9 and J is TRBJ2-1, with 11 positions matching TRBD2. The specimen was peripheral blood. The TCR sequence derives from a woman aged 45-65 years with acute or convalescent COVID-19. The CDR3 bases are TGTGCCAGCAGCGCCTGGACTAGCGGGAATGAGCAGTTCTTC. This translates into CASSAWTSGNEQFF.